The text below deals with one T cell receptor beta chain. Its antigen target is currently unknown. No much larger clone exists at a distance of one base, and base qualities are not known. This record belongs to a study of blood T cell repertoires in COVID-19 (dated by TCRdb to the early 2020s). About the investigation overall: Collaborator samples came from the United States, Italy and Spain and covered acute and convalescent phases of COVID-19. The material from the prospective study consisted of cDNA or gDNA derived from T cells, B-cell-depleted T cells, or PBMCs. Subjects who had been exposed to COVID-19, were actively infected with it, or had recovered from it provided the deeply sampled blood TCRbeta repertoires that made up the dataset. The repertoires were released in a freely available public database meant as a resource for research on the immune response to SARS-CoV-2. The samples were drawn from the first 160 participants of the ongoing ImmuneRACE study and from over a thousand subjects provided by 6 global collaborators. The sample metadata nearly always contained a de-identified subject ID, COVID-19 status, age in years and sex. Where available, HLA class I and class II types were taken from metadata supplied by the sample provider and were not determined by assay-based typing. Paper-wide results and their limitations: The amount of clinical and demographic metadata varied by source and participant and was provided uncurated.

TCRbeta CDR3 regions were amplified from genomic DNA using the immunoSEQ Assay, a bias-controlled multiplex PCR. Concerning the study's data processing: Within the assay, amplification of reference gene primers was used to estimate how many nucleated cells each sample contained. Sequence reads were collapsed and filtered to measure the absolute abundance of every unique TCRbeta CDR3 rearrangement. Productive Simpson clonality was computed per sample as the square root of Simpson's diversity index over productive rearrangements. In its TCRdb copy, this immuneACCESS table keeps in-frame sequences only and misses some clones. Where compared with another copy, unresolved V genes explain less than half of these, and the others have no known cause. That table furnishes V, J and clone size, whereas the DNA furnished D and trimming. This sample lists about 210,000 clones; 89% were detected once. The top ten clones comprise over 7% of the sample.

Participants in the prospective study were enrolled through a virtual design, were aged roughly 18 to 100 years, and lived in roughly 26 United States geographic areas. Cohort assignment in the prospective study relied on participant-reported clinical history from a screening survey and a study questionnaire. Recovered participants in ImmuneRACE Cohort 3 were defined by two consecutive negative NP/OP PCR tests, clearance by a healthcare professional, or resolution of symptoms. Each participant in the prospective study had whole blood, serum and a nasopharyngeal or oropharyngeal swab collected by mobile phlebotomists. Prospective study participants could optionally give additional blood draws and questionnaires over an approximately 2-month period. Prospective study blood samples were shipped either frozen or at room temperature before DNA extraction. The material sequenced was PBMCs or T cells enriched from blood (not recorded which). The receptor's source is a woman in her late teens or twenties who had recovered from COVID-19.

The DNA sequence follows: TGCGCCAGCAGCCAATCAGGGTATGAAAAACTGTTTTTT. Translated, this is CASSQSGYEKLFF. The V and J genes are TRBV4-1 and TRBJ1-4; perhaps TRBD1 is the D gene, with 5 bases matching. The trim is 2 bases for V and 6 bases for J, with a gap of 7 bases between the germline ends. The germline V gene yields MGHRA for CDR1 and YSYEKL for CDR2. The CDR3, from cysteine to phenylalanine, totals 13 residues. Of the read, only the CDR3 DNA is kept; its 39 bases are in frame from base 1.